The sequence of this T cell receptor (beta chain) was determined in a study of T cells in Graves' hyperthyroidism and ophthalmopathy. This clonotype was seen only a few times. Its cognate antigen is unknown. Amplified regions were TCR beta CDR3 sequences from RNA transcripts. During a first-round RT-PCR of the TCR CDR3, the HTBI primer set was used. TCRdb reanalysed the multiplex PCR reads using MiXCR and keeps one entry per CDR3 protein. The table has 400,000 to 500,000 distinct CDR3 sequences, roughly 14% seen once. The definition of stable Graves' hyperthyroidism was no ophthalmopathy progression within 18 months. The PBMCs were sourced from fresh peripheral blood (approximately 9.6 ml). The J segment lost 2 bases and the V segment lost 4 bases, leaving 5 bases of the junction unmatched. This CDR3 is built from 16 residues. The germline V gene has CDR1 MGHRA and CDR2 YSYEKL. Points from the study as a whole: The authors' 13 V-J model separated ophthalmopathy from stable hyperthyroidism. Among clonotypes expanded in thyroid above 0.001, most were also found in blood.

The receptor comes from a woman under 30 with Graves' hyperthyroidism. This chain joins TRBV4-1 and TRBJ2-3, with 11 bases that match TRBD2. Source material: blood. CDR3 bases: TGCGCCAGCAGCCGCGGACTAGCGGGCGCCACAGATACGCAGTATTTT. Residues: CASSRGLAGATDTQYF.